These 28 T cell receptor beta chains originate from one sample sequenced in a study of TIL therapy for anti-PD-1-resistant metastatic lung cancer. The libraries were made with immunoSEQ v3. Sequencing used immunoSEQ multiplex PCR; TCRdb keeps in-frame clones, though not all of them. This sample has approximately 9,400 clones, with 50% to 60% found just once. The time point here: pre-treatment sample, taken before nivolumab and TIL therapy. Pleural nodules or supraclavicular lymph nodes made up most of the excised metastases sampled. Sequenced material: tumor tissue, taken at baseline. The receptors were sampled from a person aged 25 to 80 with non-small cell lung cancer.

This clone appeared a few times. This rearrangement joins TRBV2 to TRBJ1-2; D not resolved. Germline CDR1 is SNHLY and CDR2 is FYNNEI. The germline V and J ends were trimmed by 2 bases and 4 bases, with 8 bases remaining between them. The CDR3 is 13 residues long. This CDR3 is CASSERLIYGYTF. The CDR3 nucleotides read TGTGCCAGCAGTGAACGACTAATCTATGGCTACACCTTC.

The rearrangement joins TRBV13 to TRBJ1-1; D unclear. The V end lost 7 bases, the J end lost 0 bases, and 9 bases lay between the germline ends. Germline CDR1 reads PRHDT; CDR2 reads FYEKMQ (reference sequence). The CDR3 spans 13 residues. This CDR3 reads CASTDTLNTEAFF. The CDR3 DNA reads as TGTGCCAGCACCGACACCCTGAACACTGAAGCTTTCTTT.

The rearrangement joins TRBV5-6 to TRBJ2-5; 12 bases line up with TRBD2. V was clipped by 4 bases and J by 4 bases; unmatched bases: 5. There are 15 residues in the CDR3. Germline assignment: CDR1 SGHDT and CDR2 YYEEEE. The CDR3 spells CASSILAGGRETQYF. In nucleotides, the CDR3 is TGTGCCAGCAGCATACTAGCGGGGGGTAGAGAGACCCAGTACTTC.

The chain is built from TRBV6-6 and TRBJ1-2; D is unclear. CDR1 is MNHNY, CDR2 SVGAGI, per germline (reference sequence). The CDR3 runs 11 residues. V gave up 7 bases and J gave up 2 bases, with 5 bases separating them. The CDR3 reads CASTVNYGYTF. The CDR3 nucleotides read TGTGCCAGCACCGTCAACTATGGCTACACCTTC.

This chain connects TRBV14 to TRBJ2-7, with D possibly TRBD2 on 5 matching bases. CDR1 is SGHDN and CDR2 is FVKESK in the germline V gene. This CDR3 spans 15 amino acids. V was cut by 5 bases and J by 3 bases, with 17 bases left in between. CDR3 protein: CASSVPGGRDYEQYF. CDR3 DNA: TGTGCCAGCAGCGTCCCGGGCGGTCGGGACTACGAGCAGTACTTC.

The chain couples TRBV6-1 to TRBJ1-3, with 7 bases aligning to TRBD1. The V and J ends lost 4 bases and 4 bases, in that order; junction bases with no gene match: 7. The germline V gene encodes CDR1 MNHNS and CDR2 SASEGT. The CDR3 is 15 amino acids. DNA for the CDR3: TGTGCCAGCAGTGCAGTTCCGGGACAGGGAAACACCATATATTTT. Translating it yields CASSAVPGQGNTIYF.

The CDR3 sequence is CASSFSGRFNEQFF. The CDR3 DNA sequence: TGCGCCAGCAGCTTCAGCGGGAGGTTCAATGAGCAGTTCTTC. V is TRBV5-1 and J is TRBJ2-1; 9 bases are shared with TRBD2. Germline assignment: CDR1 SGHRS and CDR2 YFSETQ. With V trimmed by 2 bases and J by 6 bases, 3 bases remained unmatched. The CDR3 runs 14 residues.

In its sample, this clone is medium-sized (0.01 to 0.1%). The chain uses TRBV28 and TRBJ1-2, with TRBD1 as a possible D gene (5 bases). The V end was cut by 5 bases, the J end by 4 bases, with 11 bases between. This CDR3 has 13 residues. Germline CDR1 and CDR2: MDHEN and SYDVKM. The CDR3 loop is CASSPGQGYGYTF. The CDR3 DNA follows: TGTGCCAGCAGTCCTGGGCAGGGCTATGGCTACACCTTC.

By share of the sample, this clone is medium-sized. The genes are TRBV7-8 and TRBJ2-3; 10 nucleotides align to TRBD2. V lost 5 bases, J lost 1 base, and 6 bases stayed unmatched. This CDR3 has 16 amino acids. Germline V gene lookup returns CDR1 SGHVS and CDR2 FQNEAQ. CDR3 protein: CASSAPSGGRTDTQYF. CDR3 sequence (DNA): TGTGCCAGCAGCGCCCCTAGCGGGGGCCGCACAGATACGCAGTATTTT. The full variable domain, completed using reference TRBV7-8 and TRBJ2-3, is GAGVSQSPRYKVAKRGQDVALRCDPISGHVSLFWYQQALGQGPEFLTYFQNEAQLDKSGLPSDRFFAERPEGSVSTLKIQRTQQEDSAVYLCASSAPSGGRTDTQYFGPGTRLTVL.

This sequence joins TRBV5-1 and TRBJ2-2, with D perhaps matching TRBD1 or TRBD2 (5 bases each). V was cut by 5 bases and J by 1 base, with 15 bases left in between. Germline V gene lookup returns CDR1 SGHRS and CDR2 YFSETQ. The CDR3 extends over 16 amino acids. CDR3 in DNA: TGCGCCAGCAGTCCCTCCGGGGCAGGGAACACCGGGGAGCTGTTTTTT. This encodes CASSPSGAGNTGELFF.

J is TRBJ2-5 and V is TRBV21-1; TRBD1, as called in the table, went unchecked against the DNA. The end of the DNA is better explained by TRBJ2-7, so the J call may be wrong. TRBV21-1 is reported as a pseudogene. The CDR3 spans 15 residues. The CDR3: CASSKAQGMVYEQYF. In DNA, the CDR3 is TGTGCCAGCAGCAAAGCGCAGGGGATGGTCTACGAGCAGTACTTC.

This clone has more than one count but fewer than ten. The chain has TRBV6-1 and TRBJ1-5; TRBD1 is a possible D gene (5 bases). This CDR3 contains 15 residues. Trimming left V 6 bases short and J 0 bases short, with 12 bases between. Germline V gene lookup returns CDR1 MNHNS and CDR2 SASEGT. CDR3 sequence reads: CASRPGSYSNQPQHF. CDR3 bases: TGTGCCAGCAGGCCAGGGAGCTATAGCAATCAGCCCCAGCATTTT.

This clone was counted a single time. V and J are TRBV20-1 and TRBJ2-4; no definite D call. The germline V gene encodes CDR1 DFQATT and CDR2 SNEGSKA (reference sequence). The CDR3 totals 10 residues. V was clipped by 3 bases and J by 9 bases, with 6 bases between them. For the CDR3, the DNA is TGCAGTGCTAGGCTGGGCATTCAGTACTTC. It yields the protein CSARLGIQYF.

The chain recombines TRBV5-1 with TRBJ2-7, with a possible D match to TRBD1 (5 bases). The CDR3 is 14 residues long. Germline values: CDR1 SGHRS, CDR2 YFSETQ. Trimming cost V 0 bases and J 6 bases, with 13 bases left between them. The CDR3 DNA sequence: TGCGCCAGCAGCTTGGGCCAGGGAAGGTTCGAGCAGTACTTC. It translates to CASSLGQGRFEQYF.

Here the CDR3 reads CASSPIYTDTQYF. The CDR3, as DNA: TGTGCCAGCAGTCCGATCTACACAGATACGCAGTATTTT. This chain connects TRBV27 to TRBJ2-3; D remains ambiguous. This CDR3 has 13 residues. The germline CDR1 and CDR2 sequences are MNHEY and SMNVEV (reference sequence). Trimming pared 5 bases from V and 2 bases from J, leaving 8 bases between.

The V gene is TRBV6-6, the J gene TRBJ2-5; TRBD2 aligns across 13 bases. There are 15 residues in the CDR3. CDR1 is MNHNY and CDR2 is SVGAGI in the germline V gene (reference sequence). V lost 5 bases and J lost 5; bases outside the gene matches: 5. The DNA of the CDR3 is TGTGCCAGCAGTCCGGGACTAGCGGGGAGGGAGACCCAGTACTTC. This codes for CASSPGLAGRETQYF.

The chain carries TRBV9 and TRBJ2-1, with TRBD2 identical over 12 bases. The CDR3 covers 13 residues. Germline CDR1 and CDR2: SGDLS and YYNGEE. The V segment lost 2 bases and the J segment 13 bases; nucleotides outside the gene matches: 4. The CDR3 DNA is TGTGCCAGCAGCGTCCAGACTAGCGGGAGCCAGTTCTTC. As protein: CASSVQTSGSQFF.

The chain joins TRBV2 to TRBJ1-5; D is perhaps TRBD1 (6 bases). Deletions cut 3 bases from V and 7 bases from J, with 13 bases between. The CDR3 has 14 residues. Germline CDR1 reads SNHLY; CDR2 reads FYNNEI. CDR3: CASSDTGTWQPQHF. The DNA for the CDR3 is TGTGCCAGCAGTGACACAGGGACGTGGCAGCCCCAGCATTTT.

The chain has TRBV11-3 and TRBJ1-2; possible D gene TRBD1, 6 bases. Germline CDR1 and CDR2: SGHNT and YENEEA. Trimming shortened V by 0 bases and J by 4 bases, and 9 bases separated the two germline ends. The CDR3 covers 14 residues. CDR3 DNA: TGTGCCAGCAGCTTAGAACAGGGTACCTATGGCTACACCTTC. Its translation: CASSLEQGTYGYTF.

The chain couples TRBV5-1 to TRBJ2-3, with D perhaps TRBD1 or TRBD2 (5 bases each). The CDR3 runs 15 residues. Germline CDR1 reads SGHRS; CDR2 reads YFSETQ. Deletions cut 0 bases from V and 2 bases from J, with 10 bases between. CDR3 in amino acids: CASSLVSGTTDTQYF. The CDR3 DNA is TGCGCCAGCAGCTTGGTGTCAGGGACCACAGATACGCAGTATTTT.

This clone was seen once. The chain recombines TRBV7-3 with TRBJ1-4; perhaps TRBD1 as D (5 bases). The V end lost 4 bases, the J end lost 8 bases, and 11 bases lay between the germline ends. Germline CDR1 SGHTA, CDR2 FQGTGA. The length of the CDR3 is 13 residues. In nucleotides, the CDR3 is TGTGCCAGCAGCTCCCAGGGTCGAGAAAAACTGTTTTTT. It is translated as CASSSQGREKLFF.

The chain has TRBV7-8 and TRBJ1-1; a weak D match, TRBD1 (5 bases). Germline lookup yields CDR1 SGHVS and CDR2 FQNEAQ. Trimming removed 3 bases from V and 4 bases from J, with 12 bases in between. The CDR3 is made up of 14 amino acids. The CDR3 bases are TGTGCCAGCAGCTTTCAGGGCTCGGTCACTGAAGCTTTCTTT. This sequence encodes CASSFQGSVTEAFF.

The chain couples TRBV13 to TRBJ2-2; D perhaps matches TRBD2 (5 bases). Germline V gene lookup returns CDR1 PRHDT and CDR2 FYEKMQ (reference sequence). CDR3 length: 14 amino acids. Trimming cost V 5 bases and J 6 bases, with 13 bases left between them. The CDR3 here is CASSPEDDAGELFF. The CDR3 bases are TGTGCCAGCAGCCCGGAGGATGACGCCGGGGAGCTGTTTTTT.

This chain uses TRBV5-6 with TRBJ2-7; D perhaps matches TRBD1 (5 bases). Germline V gene data show CDR1 as SGHDT and CDR2 as YYEEEE. The CDR3 has 13 amino acids. The V gene lost 4 bases and the J gene lost 4 bases, with 12 bases spanning the gap. The CDR3 reads CASSLRQKYEQYF. The CDR3 nucleotides are TGTGCCAGCAGCCTGAGACAGAAGTACGAGCAGTACTTC.

The chain has TRBV5-1 and TRBJ2-3; D might be TRBD2 (5 bases). Germline lookup yields CDR1 SGHRS and CDR2 YFSETQ. The CDR3 has 15 residues. V lost 7 bases and J lost 6, with 21 bases in between. The CDR3 is CASGLGDRVGDTQYF. Here the CDR3 DNA reads TGCGCCAGCGGCCTCGGGGATCGGGTGGGGGATACGCAGTATTTT.

The V gene is TRBV2, the J gene TRBJ1-6, with 10 bases that match TRBD1. Trimming removed 7 bases from V and 10 bases from J; junction bases left unmatched: 7. The CDR3 spans 14 residues. Looked up from germline, CDR1 is SNHLY and CDR2 is FYNNEI. CDR3 in amino acids: CASTDRGLGSPLHF. The CDR3 DNA reads as TGTGCCAGCACCGACAGGGGGCTAGGGTCACCCCTCCACTTT.

This clone was seen once. V gene TRBV11-2 combines with J gene TRBJ2-5; a possible D gene is TRBD2 (5 bases). The CDR3 totals 14 residues. V dropped 5 bases and J dropped 1 base, with 11 bases sitting between them. CDR1 SGHAT and CDR2 FQNNGV come from the germline V gene. CDR3 in DNA: TGTGCCAGCAGCCCGTCGGCGGGCCAAGAGACCCAGTACTTC. It is translated as CASSPSAGQETQYF.

J is TRBJ1-2 and V is TRBV19, with unresolved D. The CDR3 is made up of 16 amino acids. Trimming took off 4 bases at V and 4 bases at J, with 19 bases between the two ends. Germline V lookup: CDR1 LNHDA, CDR2 SQIVND (reference sequence). CDR3 residues: CASSKKNGVMGYGYTF. CDR3 nucleotide sequence: TGTGCCAGTAGTAAAAAGAACGGGGTTATGGGCTATGGCTACACCTTC.